These 10 T cell receptor beta chains were sequenced from one sample in a study of T cell changes during pregnancy in multiple sclerosis. Here immunoSEQ multiplex PCR was the method, and the copy in TCRdb shows in-frame clones only, minus some. The sample shows around 50,000 clones, more than 85% of them seen only once. The material was CD8+ T cells from peripheral blood mononuclear cells, obtained in the first trimester of pregnancy. Source of these receptors: a female donor with multiple sclerosis, enrolled in a pregnancy study.

This rearrangement joins TRBV19 to TRBJ2-7, with 13 bases fitting TRBD2. CDR3 length: 15 residues. V was clipped by 4 bases and J by 3 bases; unmatched bases: 3. From germline, CDR1 is LNHDA and CDR2 SQIVND (reference sequence). CDR3 in DNA: TGTGCCAGTAGTACCTGGACTAGCGGGAGCTACGAGCAGTACTTC. Protein sequence: CASSTWTSGSYEQYF. Filled out from reference TRBV19 and TRBJ2-7, the complete variable domain reads DGGITQSPKYLFRKEGQNVTLSCEQNLNHDAMYWYRQDPGQGLRLIYYSQIVNDFQKGDIAEGYSVSREKKESFPLTVTSAQKNPTAFYLCASSTWTSGSYEQYFGPGTRLTVT.

This chain uses TRBV4-2 with TRBJ1-5, with TRBD1 matching 10 bases. Trimming at V came to 4 bases and at J to 4 bases, leaving 4 bases not matched to a gene. Germline CDR1 is LGHNA and CDR2 is YNFKEQ. CDR3 size: 15 residues. In DNA form, the CDR3 reads TGTGCCAGCAGCCGAGGGACAGGGGAGAATCAGCCCCAGCATTTT. It is translated as CASSRGTGENQPQHF.

The chain is built from TRBV4-1 and TRBJ2-7, with 9 positions matching TRBD2. Trimming removed 2 bases from V and 2 bases from J; junction bases left unmatched: 1. Germline values: CDR1 MGHRA, CDR2 YSYEKL. The CDR3 loop spans 14 amino acids. This CDR3 is CASSQIAGAYEQYF. The CDR3 coding sequence is TGCGCCAGCAGCCAAATAGCGGGAGCCTACGAGCAGTACTTC.

The chain carries TRBV30 and TRBJ1-1; D may be TRBD1 (5 bases). The V and J ends lost 4 bases and 1 base respectively, with 13 bases between them. Germline V CDR1 and CDR2: GTSNPN, SVGIG (reference sequence). CDR3 length: 14 residues. As DNA, the CDR3 is TGTGCCTGGACCCTCTCCCAGGGGAACACTGAAGCTTTCTTT. It encodes CAWTLSQGNTEAFF.

This CDR3 reads CASIRGLNTEAFF. CDR3 coding DNA: TGTGCCAGCATACGAGGGTTGAACACTGAAGCTTTCTTT. The chain has TRBV6-1 and TRBJ1-1; D is unclear. The CDR3 is 13 residues long. Trimming pared 7 bases from V and 0 bases from J, leaving 9 bases between. Germline CDR1 MNHNS, CDR2 SASEGT.

The chain recombines TRBV11-2 with TRBJ2-1, with D tentatively TRBD2 (6 bases). Trimming removed 3 bases at V and 2 bases at J, with 11 bases between. The V gene's germline CDR1 is SGHAT and CDR2 FQNNGV. The CDR3 is made up of 15 amino acids. Here the CDR3 reads CASSLSGSAYNEQFF. The CDR3 DNA reads as TGTGCCAGCAGCTTGAGCGGGTCTGCCTACAATGAGCAGTTCTTC.

The chain links TRBV5-6 to TRBJ1-1; TRBD1 aligns across 8 bases. Trimming at V came to 2 bases and at J to 2 bases, leaving 2 bases not matched to a gene. CDR1 SGHDT and CDR2 YYEEEE come from the germline V gene. CDR3 length: 14 residues. CDR3: CASSFDRGNTEAFF. Here the CDR3 DNA reads TGTGCCAGCAGCTTCGACAGGGGTAACACTGAAGCTTTCTTT.

The CDR3 sequence: CASSSLAVSTDTQYF. The CDR3, as DNA: TGTGCCAGCAGCTCACTAGCGGTCAGCACAGATACGCAGTATTTT. The rearrangement uses TRBV7-6 and TRBJ2-3; 8 nucleotides align to TRBD2. In germline, CDR1 is SGHVS, CDR2 FNYEAQ. The CDR3 runs 15 residues. Trimming cost V 4 bases and J 0 bases; bases outside gene matches: 3. The variable domain in full, with the rest retrieved from reference TRBV7-6 and TRBJ2-3, is GAGVSQSPRYKVTKRGQDVALRCDPISGHVSLYWYRQALGQGPEFLTYFNYEAQQDKSGLPNDRFSAERPEGSISTLTIQRTEQRDSAMYRCASSSLAVSTDTQYFGPGTRLTVL.

J is TRBJ1-5 and V is TRBV12-5; D is possibly TRBD1 (6 bases). This CDR3 has 14 residues. V shed 4 bases and J shed 8 bases, with 15 bases lying between them. Germline lookup yields CDR1 LGHNT and CDR2 FRNRAP. The CDR3 region is CASGSGGPWEPQHF. CDR3 DNA sequence: TGTGCTAGTGGTTCGGGGGGGCCGTGGGAGCCCCAGCATTTT.

This chain links TRBV2 with TRBJ1-2, with 7 bases matching TRBD1. With V trimmed by 3 bases and J by 4 bases, 8 bases remained unmatched. CDR1 is SNHLY, CDR2 FYNNEI, per germline. The CDR3 has 15 residues. The CDR3 reads CASSDLPGQLYGYTF. DNA of the CDR3: TGTGCCAGCAGTGACCTCCCGGGACAGCTCTATGGCTACACCTTC.